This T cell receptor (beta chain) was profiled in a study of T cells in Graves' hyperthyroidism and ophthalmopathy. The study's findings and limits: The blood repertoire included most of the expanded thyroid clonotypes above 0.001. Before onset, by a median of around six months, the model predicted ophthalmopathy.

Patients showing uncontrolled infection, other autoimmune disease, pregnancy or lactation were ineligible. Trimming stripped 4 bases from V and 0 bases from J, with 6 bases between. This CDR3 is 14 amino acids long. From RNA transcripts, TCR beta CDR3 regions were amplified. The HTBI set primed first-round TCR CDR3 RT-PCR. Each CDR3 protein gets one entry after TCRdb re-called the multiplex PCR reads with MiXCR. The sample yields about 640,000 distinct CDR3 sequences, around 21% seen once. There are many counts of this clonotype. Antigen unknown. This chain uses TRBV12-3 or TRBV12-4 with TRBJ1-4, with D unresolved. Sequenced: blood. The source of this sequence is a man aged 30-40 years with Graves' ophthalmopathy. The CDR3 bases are TGTGCCAGCAGTTACAGTGCAACTAATGAAAAACTGTTTTTT. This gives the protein CASSYSATNEKLFF.